The 3 T cell receptor beta chains listed next were all sequenced from one sample in a study of post-analysis software for immune sequencing data. Study-wide results and caveats: TRBV5-6, TRBV5-1 and TRBV20-1 were among four to six TRBV segments more frequent in patients than controls.

Built from TCR beta cDNA, the libraries had unique molecular identifiers in them. Each CDR3 protein gets one entry after TCRdb re-called the PCR reads with MiXCR. The repertoire consists of approximately 730,000 distinct CDR3 sequences, with 30% occurring once and the leading ten covering around 0.55%. Their cognate antigens are unknown. The specimen was blood. These receptors all come from a girl aged 5-17 years with multiple sclerosis.

This clonotype was detected only a few times. V usage is TRBV11-2 and J usage is TRBJ2-1, with 8 bases identical to TRBD2. This CDR3 region has 14 residues. Germline CDR1 reads SGHAT; CDR2 reads FQNNGV. The J segment lost 15 bases and the V segment lost 8 bases, leaving 18 bases of the junction unmatched. CDR3 in DNA: TGTGCCAGCGATGGGCTAGCGGGTGTTTCCTCGGGGTTCTTC. This sequence encodes CASDGLAGVSSGFF.

This clonotype was recorded only once. This chain links TRBV6-5 with TRBJ2-7, with D possibly matching TRBD1 (6 bases). CDR3 length equals 15 residues. CDR1 and CDR2 from the germline V gene are MNHEY and SVGAGI. V lost 1 base and J 7 bases, leaving 17 bases between the germline ends. The CDR3 loop is CASSYLQGTYNEQYF. The DNA of the CDR3 is TGTGCCAGCAGTTACTTGCAGGGGACCTACAATGAGCAGTACTTC.

The sample holds a few counts of this clonotype. The rearrangement links TRBV7-2 to TRBJ2-1; 13 bases match TRBD2. The CDR3 sequence is 14 residues long. Trimming cost V 5 bases and J 8 bases; bases outside gene matches: 3. Germline CDR1 SGHTA, CDR2 FQGNSA. CDR3 sequence (DNA): TGTGCCAGCAGCCTACTAGCGGGGGGGTATGAGCAGTTCTTC. It yields the protein CASSLLAGGYEQFF.